These T cell receptor beta chains were read from a single sample in a study of persistence of HIV-infected CD4 T cells. Their recognized antigens are unknown. TCRdb's copy holds only in-frame clones and misses some; the assay was immunoSEQ multiplex PCR. The sample lists more than 30,000 clones; about four fifths were seen once. The sequenced sample was CD4+ T cells sorted from PBMCs after roughly 18-hour stimulation, obtained from a patient who received antiretroviral therapy. The receptor set was obtained from an adult woman with HIV who was CMV-seropositive. Each CDR3 is given with its conserved first and last residue. D genes are given only for firm matches. Clone sizes are given selectively: once, few, many, or a class where the clone is expanded.

15	TRBV2	TRBD2	NA	TRBJ2-5	CASSDMGLAGETQYF	TGTGCCAGCAGTGACATGGGACTAGCAGGAGAGACCCAGTACTTC
11	TRBV6-5	NA	NA	TRBJ1-1	CASSPQTEAFF	TGTGCCAGCAGCCCCCAGACGGAAGCTTTCTTT
15	TRBV25-1	TRBD1	NA	TRBJ2-7	CASSDPGQASGEQYF	TGTGCCAGCAGTGATCCGGGACAGGCATCGGGCGAGCAGTACTTC
15	TRBV7-9	NA	once	TRBJ1-2	CASTLGGEPSYGYTF	TGTGCCAGCACTCTCGGGGGAGAACCCTCCTATGGCTACACCTTC
14	TRBV27	TRBD1	NA	TRBJ1-1	CASSLSRGQTEAFF	TGTGCCAGCAGTTTATCGAGGGGGCAGACTGAAGCTTTCTTT
11	TRBV9	NA	few	TRBJ2-1	CASSGLNEQFF	TGTGCCAGCAGCGGTCTTAATGAGCAGTTCTTC
14	TRBV18	NA	NA	TRBJ2-3	CASSPTRDFYTQYF	TGTGCCAGCTCACCTACGCGGGACTTTTATACGCAGTATTTT
17	TRBV3-1/TRBV3-2	NA	NA	TRBJ2-7	CASSQPTPEPQYYEQYF	TGTGCCAGCAGCCAGCCGACTCCAGAACCACAGTACTACGAGCAGTACTTC
14	TRBV10-3	NA	NA	TRBJ1-1	CAISERQGTLEAFF	TGTGCCATCAGTGAACGTCAGGGGACCCTTGAAGCTTTCTTT
12	TRBV30	NA	once	TRBJ2-7	CAWIGKAGEQYF	TGTGCCTGGATTGGTAAGGCAGGCGAGCAGTACTTC
14	TRBV6-5	NA	NA	TRBJ2-2	CATLPGPNTGELFF	TGTGCCACACTCCCGGGCCCTAACACCGGGGAGCTGTTTTTT
13	TRBV24-1	TRBD1	NA	TRBJ1-2	CATRDRYLYGYTF	TGTGCCACCAGGGACAGGTACCTCTATGGCTACACCTTC
15	TRBV24-1	TRBD1	NA	TRBJ2-7	CATSGPGTGRGEQYF	TGTGCCACCAGTGGCCCCGGGACAGGGCGAGGCGAGCAGTACTTC
15	TRBV4-3	TRBD1	NA	TRBJ1-4	CASSPQTAGGEKLFF	TGCGCCAGCAGCCCACAAACGGCAGGGGGCGAAAAACTGTTTTTT
15	TRBV18	NA	NA	TRBJ2-2	CASAEGQKGTGELFF	TGTGCCAGCGCAGAAGGACAGAAGGGGACCGGGGAGCTGTTTTTT
16	TRBV11-2	NA	NA	TRBJ1-2	CASSYSGSRDIVGYTF	TGTGCCAGCAGTTACAGTGGATCCCGGGACATCGTCGGCTACACCTTC
14	TRBV30	TRBD1	NA	TRBJ2-7	CAWSVTGGPYEQYF	TGTGCCTGGAGTGTAACAGGGGGCCCCTACGAGCAGTACTTC
13	TRBV12-3/TRBV12-4	NA	once	TRBJ2-7	CASASRDGSRQYF	TGTGCCAGTGCCTCCCGGGACGGCTCACGGCAGTACTTC
15	TRBV4-2	NA	NA	TRBJ1-2	CASSQDQGGSYGYTF	TGTGCCAGCAGCCAAGATCAGGGTGGGTCCTATGGCTACACCTTC
16	TRBV7-2	NA	once	TRBJ1-3	CASSPTGPSSGNTIYF	TGTGCCAGCAGCCCCACCGGACCGAGCTCTGGAAACACCATATATTTT
15	TRBV19	TRBD1	NA	TRBJ1-5	CASSIKTGRRQPQHF	TGTGCCAGTAGTATCAAGACAGGGAGGCGACAGCCCCAGCATTTT
14	TRBV7-9	NA	NA	TRBJ1-5	CASSRDIENQPQHF	TGTGCCAGCAGCCGGGACATCGAAAATCAGCCCCAGCATTTT
15	TRBV5-6	NA	NA	TRBJ2-6	CASSLEGTGANVLTF	TGTGCCAGCAGCTTGGAGGGGACTGGGGCCAACGTCCTGACTTTC
15	TRBV27	NA	NA	TRBJ1-1	CASSPGRNLNTEAFF	TGTGCCAGCAGCCCTGGTCGGAATTTGAACACTGAAGCTTTCTTT
13	TRBV6-2/TRBV6-3	NA	few	TRBJ2-7	CASSYSGAYEQYF	TGTGCCAGCAGTTACTCGGGGGCCTACGAGCAGTACTTC
14	TRBV30	NA	NA	TRBJ1-3	CAWSPGNSGNTIYF	TGTGCCTGGAGTCCAGGGAACTCTGGAAACACCATATATTTT
15	TRBV5-4	TRBD1	NA	TRBJ1-2	CASSLPPTGTYGYTF	TGTGCCAGCAGCTTGCCTCCGACAGGGACCTATGGCTACACCTTC
13	TRBV29-1	TRBD1	NA	TRBJ1-1	CSVEGQGVAEAFF	TGCAGCGTTGAAGGCCAGGGGGTTGCTGAAGCTTTCTTT
15	TRBV28	TRBD2	NA	TRBJ2-3	CASSFREGRADTQYF	TGTGCCAGCAGTTTTCGGGAGGGCCGAGCAGATACGCAGTATTTT
14	TRBV5-1	TRBD1	NA	TRBJ2-7	CASSVGQDSYEQYF	TGCGCCAGCAGCGTGGGACAGGACTCCTACGAGCAGTACTTC
14	TRBV28	NA	few	TRBJ1-1	CASSLLEQNTEAFF	TGTGCCAGCAGTTTACTAGAACAGAACACTGAAGCTTTCTTT
13	TRBV6-6	NA	NA	TRBJ1-1	CASSSDQGLTAFF	TGTGCCAGCAGTTCAGATCAAGGGTTGACAGCTTTCTTT
14	TRBV7-9	NA	NA	TRBJ1-1	CASSLGFLGAEAFF	TGTGCCAGCAGCTTAGGGTTCCTGGGCGCTGAAGCTTTCTTT
14	TRBV9	NA	NA	TRBJ1-5	CASSVAPGHQPQHF	TGTGCCAGCAGCGTTGCCCCGGGGCATCAGCCCCAGCATTTT
16	TRBV27	TRBD2	NA	TRBJ2-1	CASGDLAGARGSKQFF	TGTGCCAGCGGGGATTTAGCGGGGGCGAGGGGGTCGAAGCAGTTCTTC
15	TRBV6-5	NA	NA	TRBJ2-5	CASSFSGGGQETQYF	TGTGCCAGCAGTTTTTCAGGGGGAGGCCAAGAGACCCAGTACTTC
17	TRBV9	TRBD1	NA	TRBJ2-5	CASSAAGTGGTKETQYF	TGTGCCAGCAGCGCCGCCGGGACAGGGGGTACTAAAGAGACCCAGTACTTC
16	TRBV5-4	TRBD2	NA	TRBJ2-2	CASSLGSGRGTGELFF	TGTGCCAGCAGCTTGGGGAGCGGGAGGGGCACCGGGGAGCTGTTTTTT
14	TRBV5-1	TRBD1	NA	TRBJ2-7	CASSLTGGDYEQYF	TGCGCCAGCAGCCTGACAGGGGGAGACTACGAGCAGTACTTC
18	TRBV27	NA	NA	TRBJ2-6	CASSSRALLNSGANVLTF	TGTGCCAGCAGTTCAAGGGCCCTGTTGAACTCTGGGGCCAACGTCCTGACTTTC
15	TRBV5-5	TRBD1	NA	TRBJ2-5	CASSFTPGTGETQYF	TGTGCCAGCAGCTTTACACCCGGGACAGGAGAGACCCAGTACTTC
13	TRBV7-2	NA	NA	TRBJ2-5	CASSSSPGVTQYF	TGTGCCAGCAGCTCGTCTCCCGGTGTGACCCAGTACTTC